This T cell receptor (beta chain) derives from a study of read filtering for tumor transcriptome and immune sequencing. In the study overall: R-ISS stage counts were fewer than ten for I, about 15 for II, 6 or 7 for III.

V was trimmed by 0 bases and J by 1 base, leaving 8 bases between them. This CDR3 region has 15 residues. Germline V gene lookup returns CDR1 SGDLS and CDR2 YYNGEE. Ten or more counts support this clonotype. The library was built from about 370 ng RNA with molecular barcoded adaptors for alpha/delta and beta/gamma chains. In TCRdb, the reads were re-called with MiXCR into one record per CDR3 protein. The sample comprises about 86,000 distinct CDR3 sequences, around 12% of which are singletons, and more than 12% rests with the top ten. J is TRBJ2-1 and V is TRBV9; D not resolved. Sequences were obtained from a population of CD138-negative cells sorted from bone marrow. The origin of this receptor is a donor aged 40 or older with multiple myeloma. CDR3 nucleotide sequence: TGTGCCAGCAGCGTAGCTACTGGGTCCTACAATGAGCAGTTCTTC. It is translated as CASSVATGSYNEQFF.